Each of the 22 T cell receptor beta chains below was sequenced from the same sample in a study of control samples from healthy donors and cancer patients. TCRdb keeps only in-frame clones here, not all; method: immunoSEQ multiplex PCR. The sample carries 85,000 to 110,000 clones, 75% to 90% recorded once. The sample taken for sequencing was PBMCs. The receptors were gathered from a man between 60 and 75 years old with lung cancer.

The chain employs TRBV7-7 and TRBJ1-1; no clear D gene. CDR1 and CDR2 (germline): SSHAT, FNYEAQ (reference sequence). The V end lost 2 bases, the J end lost 1 base, and 5 bases lay between the germline ends. The CDR3 extends over 13 amino acids. The CDR3 DNA reads as TGTGCCAGCAGCTTATCAGAGAACACTGAAGCTTTCTTT. Translated: CASSLSENTEAFF.

The chain recombines TRBV15 with TRBJ1-1; 8 bases agree with TRBD1. CDR1 is LNHNV and CDR2 is YYDKDF in the germline V gene (reference sequence). The CDR3 is 16 residues long. Trimming took 0 bases from V and 1 from J; bases not matched to a gene: 4. The CDR3 DNA reads as TGTGCCACCAGCAGAGATCCAGGGGGCAGGAACACTGAAGCTTTCTTT. It specifies CATSRDPGGRNTEAFF.

This chain links TRBV18 with TRBJ2-7; 9 nucleotides line up with TRBD1. Germline lookup yields CDR1 KGHSH and CDR2 LQKENI. The CDR3 has 15 amino acids. Trimming at V came to 5 bases and at J to 2 bases, leaving 7 bases not matched to a gene. This CDR3 reads CASSKGQGVPYEQYV. CDR3 coding DNA: TGTGCCAGCTCAAAGGGACAGGGAGTCCCCTACGAGCAGTACGTC.

V and J are TRBV7-2 and TRBJ2-7; unclear D gene. V lost 0 bases to trimming and J lost 1 base, with 13 bases between them. Germline CDR1 reads SGHTA; CDR2 reads FQGNSA. This CDR3 comprises 16 residues. CDR3 loop: CASSLAPGGLSYEQYF. The CDR3 DNA follows: TGTGCCAGCAGCTTAGCGCCCGGTGGGCTATCCTACGAGCAGTACTTC.

The chain employs TRBV27 and TRBJ1-2; possible D gene TRBD1, 5 bases. This CDR3 has 13 amino acids. The germline V gene has CDR1 MNHEY and CDR2 SMNVEV (reference sequence). The V gene lost 3 bases and the J gene lost 6 bases, with 11 bases spanning the gap. The DNA for the CDR3 is TGTGCCAGCAGTTTGAATCGGGGGAATGGCTACACCTTC. Translation: CASSLNRGNGYTF.

This clone appeared a single time. The chain carries TRBV29-1 and TRBJ2-2; TRBD2 might be the D (6 bases). Germline loops: CDR1 SQVTM, CDR2 ANQGSEA. This CDR3 has 12 amino acids. The germline V and J ends were trimmed by 6 bases and 5 bases, with 10 bases remaining between them. CDR3 DNA sequence: TGCAGCGTCTGGGCGGGGACCGGGGAGCTGTTTTTT. Encoded protein: CSVWAGTGELFF.

This chain connects TRBV6-2 or TRBV6-3 to TRBJ1-1, with D possibly matching TRBD1 (5 bases). Germline loops: CDR1 MNHEY, CDR2 SVGEGT. This CDR3 has 16 amino acids. V dropped 2 bases and J dropped 1 base, with 14 bases sitting between them. The CDR3, as DNA: TGTGCCAGCAGTTACGAGACGGGACGGCCGAACACTGAAGCTTTCTTT. This gives the protein CASSYETGRPNTEAFF.

This rearrangement joins TRBV7-3 to TRBJ2-2, with a weak D call TRBD2 (6 bases). Germline assignment: CDR1 SGHTA and CDR2 FQGTGA. This CDR3 comprises 15 residues. V lost 2 bases to trimming and J lost 5 bases, with 12 bases between them. CDR3 loop: CASSLAGGDTGELFF. The CDR3 bases are TGTGCCAGCAGCTTAGCAGGCGGGGATACCGGGGAGCTGTTTTTT.

The chain is built from TRBV6-1 and TRBJ2-7; TRBD2 might be the D (6 bases). From germline, CDR1 is MNHNS and CDR2 SASEGT. The CDR3 length is 15 residues. Trimming left V 6 bases short and J 4 bases short, with 19 bases between. This CDR3 is CASRMDGSTLYEQYV. CDR3 in DNA: TGTGCCAGCAGAATGGACGGGAGTACCCTTTACGAGCAGTACGTC.

The V gene is TRBV29-1, the J gene TRBJ1-2, with a tentative D call TRBD1 (5 bases). CDR1 and CDR2 (germline): SQVTM, ANQGSEA. The CDR3 is made up of 14 amino acids. The V end lost 8 bases, the J end lost 4 bases, and 20 bases lay between the germline ends. The CDR3 DNA reads TGCAGCTTGGGACTCTCAAATGGTCCCTATGGCTACACCTTC. Protein sequence: CSLGLSNGPYGYTF.

The J gene is TRBJ1-5, the V gene TRBV19; D is unresolved. The CDR3 runs to 15 residues. V gave up 3 bases and J gave up 11 bases, with 20 bases separating them. Germline V gives CDR1 LNHDA, CDR2 SQIVND (reference sequence). The CDR3 spells CASSMERQVRVAQHF. In DNA, the CDR3 is TGTGCCAGTAGTATGGAAAGGCAGGTGAGGGTGGCCCAGCATTTT.

This chain links TRBV24-1 with TRBJ1-5, with 7 bases matching TRBD1. The V and J ends lost 4 bases and 10 bases, in that order; junction bases with no gene match: 9. Per the germline V gene, CDR1 is KGHDR and CDR2 is SFDVKD. The length of the CDR3 is 14 residues. The CDR3 loop is CATSEDGTARPQHF. The CDR3 region has the DNA TGTGCCACCAGTGAGGACGGGACAGCAAGACCCCAGCATTTT.

V usage is TRBV5-1 and J usage is TRBJ1-2; 9 bases are shared with TRBD1. Germline loops: CDR1 SGHRS, CDR2 YFSETQ. The CDR3 is made up of 14 amino acids. Trimming took 3 bases from V and 4 from J; bases not matched to a gene: 4. The chain's CDR3 is CASSSTGQGYGYTF. The CDR3 DNA reads as TGCGCCAGCAGCTCGACGGGACAGGGCTATGGCTACACCTTC.

In this sample, this clone turned up a few times. The V and J genes are TRBV5-5 and TRBJ1-1; D not certain. CDR3 length: 16 residues. Germline CDR1 reads SGHKS; CDR2 reads YYEKEE (reference sequence). V was shortened by 4 bases and J by 1 base, with 17 bases between the two germline ends. The CDR3, as DNA: TGTGCCAGCAGCCTCCTGAAAGGGATTTCGAACACTGAAGCTTTCTTT. Amino acids: CASSLLKGISNTEAFF.

The V and J genes are TRBV6-2 or TRBV6-3 and TRBJ2-3; tentatively, D is TRBD1 (6 bases). Germline V CDR1 and CDR2: MNHEY, SVGEGT. Trimming took 0 bases from V and 4 from J, leaving 11 bases between them. The CDR3 consists of 15 residues. CDR3 in DNA: TGTGCCAGCAGTTACTCGACAGGTTGGGCAGATACGCAGTATTTT. Amino acids: CASSYSTGWADTQYF.

The chain employs TRBV10-3 and TRBJ2-3, with D perhaps matching TRBD1 (5 bases). The V and J ends lost 11 bases and 2 bases respectively, with 17 bases between them. This CDR3 spans 14 amino acids. Germline V gene data show CDR1 as ENHRY and CDR2 as SYGVKD. The CDR3 region has the DNA TGTGCCCAGTGGGCAGGGCAAGTCACAGATACGCAGTATTTT. This translates into CAQWAGQVTDTQYF.

In DNA, the CDR3 is TGTGCCAGCAGTCTGGACAGGGACAATGAGCAGTTCTTC. This sequence encodes CASSLDRDNEQFF. The chain employs TRBV13 and TRBJ2-1, with 8 bases matching TRBD1. J was trimmed by 5 bases and V by 6 bases; bases with no gene match: 3. CDR1 PRHDT and CDR2 FYEKMQ come from the germline V gene (reference sequence). This CDR3 spans 13 amino acids.

The chain has TRBV6-5 and TRBJ1-2; the match to TRBD1 covers 8 bases. The CDR3 is 14 amino acids. Unmatched junction bases numbered 8, after V lost 3 bases and J lost 8 bases. Germline V lookup: CDR1 MNHEY, CDR2 SVGAGI. CDR3 region: CASSYQGAKKGYTF. DNA for the CDR3: TGTGCCAGCAGTTATCAGGGGGCGAAGAAAGGCTACACCTTC.

This clone turned up a few times. V gene TRBV3-1 (or the pseudogene TRBV3-2) combines with J gene TRBJ1-2, with 8 nucleotides matching TRBD1. CDR1 is LGHDT and CDR2 is YNNKEL in the germline V gene (reference sequence). J was trimmed by 2 bases and V by 4 bases; bases with no gene match: 6. CDR3 length: 15 residues. For the CDR3, the DNA is TGTGCCAGCAGCCTTTCGGACAGGGAAAACTATGGCTACACCTTC. It yields the protein CASSLSDRENYGYTF.

The chain couples TRBV6-1 to TRBJ1-2; 10 positions match TRBD1. The CDR3 is 17 amino acids. CDR1 MNHNS and CDR2 SASEGT come from the germline V gene. V was clipped by 3 bases and J by 8 bases; unmatched bases: 15. Here the CDR3 DNA reads TGTGCCAGCAGTGACAGACAGGGGGCGCCCCCCTTGGAAGGCTACACCTTC. Its protein product is CASSDRQGAPPLEGYTF.

The CDR3 DNA reads as TGTGCCAGCAGTGACTCCGGGACCCTCGATGGCTACACCTTC. Protein: CASSDSGTLDGYTF. J is TRBJ1-2 and V is TRBV2; D might be TRBD1 (5 bases). Germline CDR1 is SNHLY and CDR2 is FYNNEI. V was cut by 3 bases and J by 6 bases, with 14 bases left in between. The CDR3 spans 14 residues.

This clone was recorded only once. The chain employs TRBV6-6 and TRBJ2-5, with TRBD2 identical over 7 bases. CDR3 length: 14 residues. The germline CDR1 and CDR2 sequences are MNHNY and SVGAGI (reference sequence). Trimming took 6 bases from V and 0 from J; bases not matched to a gene: 4. The CDR3 DNA follows: TGTGCCAGCAGACCCGGGGGGAACCAAGAGACCCAGTACTTC. Its translation is CASRPGGNQETQYF.